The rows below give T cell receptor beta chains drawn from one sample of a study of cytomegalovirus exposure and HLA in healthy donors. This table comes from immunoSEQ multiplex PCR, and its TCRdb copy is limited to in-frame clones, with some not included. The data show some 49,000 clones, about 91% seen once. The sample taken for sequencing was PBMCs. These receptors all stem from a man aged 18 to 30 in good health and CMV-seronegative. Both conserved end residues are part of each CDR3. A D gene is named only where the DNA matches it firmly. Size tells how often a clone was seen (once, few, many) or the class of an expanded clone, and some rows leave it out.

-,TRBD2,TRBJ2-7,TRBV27,TGTGCCAGCAGTCTAGCGGTGAGCTCCTACGAGCAGTACTTC,CASSLAVSSYEQYF
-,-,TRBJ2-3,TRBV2,TGTGCCAGCAGTTGGGGCCTGGGGACAGATACGCAGTATTTT,CASSWGLGTDTQYF
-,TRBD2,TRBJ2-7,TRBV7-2,TGTGCCAGCAGCTCACAACTAGCGGGACGCTACGAGCAGTACTTC,CASSSQLAGRYEQYF
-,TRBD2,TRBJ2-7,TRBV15,TGTGCCACCAGCAGAGATCGTAGCGGGATTGCGACCTACGAGCAGTACTTC,CATSRDRSGIATYEQYF
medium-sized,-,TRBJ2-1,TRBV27,TGTGCCAGCAGTTTAATGGCCGCCTCTAGCTCCTACAATGAGCAGTTCTTC,CASSLMAASSSYNEQFF
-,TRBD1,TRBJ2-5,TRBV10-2,TGCGCCAGCAGTAGAAATGGACAGGTGGCCGGAGAGACCCAGTACTTC,CASSRNGQVAGETQYF
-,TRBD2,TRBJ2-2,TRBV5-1,TGCGCCAGCAGCTTGGCCCCAGCGGGGGTTGTGGGGGACACCGGGGAGCTGTTTTTT,CASSLAPAGVVGDTGELFF
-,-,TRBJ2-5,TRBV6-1,TGTGCCAGTGGGTTATGGGCCAAGTTCCGCGAGACCCAGTACTTC,CASGLWAKFRETQYF
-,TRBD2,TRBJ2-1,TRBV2,TGTGCCAGCAGTCGGCTAGCGGGAGGGGGTGAGCAGTTCTTC,CASSRLAGGGEQFF
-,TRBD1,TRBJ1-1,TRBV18,TGTGCCAGCTACGGACAGGGTATGTCGGACACTGAAGCTTTCTTT,CASYGQGMSDTEAFF
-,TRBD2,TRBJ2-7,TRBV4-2,TGTGCCAGCAGCCACCCATCAAGGGGGACTAGCGAGACCTACGAGCAGTACTTC,CASSHPSRGTSETYEQYF
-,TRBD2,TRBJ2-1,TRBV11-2,TGTGCCAGCAGATTCACTAGCGGGACTCAATCTAATTACAATGAGCAGTTCTTC,CASRFTSGTQSNYNEQFF
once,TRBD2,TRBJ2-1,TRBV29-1,TGCAGCGCATTACTTAGCGGGAGGGTGTGGAATGAGCAGTTCTTC,CSALLSGRVWNEQFF
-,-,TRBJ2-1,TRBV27,TGTGCCAGCAGACGCCATTTCGACTCGAGCTCCTACAATGAGCAGTTCTTC,CASRRHFDSSSYNEQFF
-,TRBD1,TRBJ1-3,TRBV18,TGTGCCAGCTCACCATCTACGGGACAGTTAAACACCATATATTTT,CASSPSTGQLNTIYF
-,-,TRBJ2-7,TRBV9,TGTGCCAGCAGCGTTACTCTAGGATACGAGCAGTACTTC,CASSVTLGYEQYF
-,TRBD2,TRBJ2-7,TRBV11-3,TGTGCCAGCAGCTTGGTACTAGCGGGAGGGTCCTACGAGCAGTACTTC,CASSLVLAGGSYEQYF
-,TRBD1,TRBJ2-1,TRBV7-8,TGTGCCAGCAGCTGGCAAGGACAGGGGAGAGGCGAGCAGTTCTTC,CASSWQGQGRGEQFF
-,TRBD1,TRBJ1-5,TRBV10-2,TGCGCCAGCAGTTCGGACAGGGGGCACAATCAGCCCCAGCATTTT,CASSSDRGHNQPQHF
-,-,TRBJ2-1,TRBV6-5,TGTGCCAGCTCCCAGGTTCCCTACAATGAGCAGTTCTTC,CASSQVPYNEQFF
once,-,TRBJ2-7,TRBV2,TGTGCCAGCAGACAGCAGGGAATCATTTCGTACGAGCAGTACTTC,CASRQQGIISYEQYF
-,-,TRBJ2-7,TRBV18,TGTGCCAGCTCACCAAACAGGGGAAGCGGGAGACGAGGGGAGCAGTACTTC,CASSPNRGSGRRGEQYF
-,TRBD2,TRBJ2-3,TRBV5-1,TGCGCCAGCAGCTTGTCTAGAAGCGGGAGTACCATAGATACGCAGTATTTT,CASSLSRSGSTIDTQYF
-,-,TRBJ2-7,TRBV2,TGTGCCAGCAGTCGGGACACCCTGGAGCAGTACTTC,CASSRDTLEQYF
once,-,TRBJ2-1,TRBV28,TGTGCCAGCAGTTTTCCCGGTAGCCTCAGCTCCTACAATGAGCAGTTCTTC,CASSFPGSLSSYNEQFF
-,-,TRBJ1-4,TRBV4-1,TGCGCCAGCAGCCAGATGTCAGGGGTAGTAGGTGAAAAACTGTTTTTT,CASSQMSGVVGEKLFF
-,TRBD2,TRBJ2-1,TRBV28,TGTGCCAGCAGCTCTCGGGGTATAAGCAGGAGGAGCGGGAGAAATGAGCAGTTCTTC,CASSSRGISRRSGRNEQFF
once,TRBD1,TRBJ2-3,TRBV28,TGTGCCAGCAGGCCCGGTGGACAGGGGGCAGATACGCAGTATTTT,CASRPGGQGADTQYF
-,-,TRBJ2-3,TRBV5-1,TGCGCCAGCAGCTCAACGGGAGTAACAGATACGCAGTATTTT,CASSSTGVTDTQYF
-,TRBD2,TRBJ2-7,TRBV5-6,TGTGCCAGCAGCCTAGGACTAGCAGAAATGTACGAGCAGTACTTC,CASSLGLAEMYEQYF
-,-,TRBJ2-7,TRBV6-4,TGTGCCAGCAGTGACTCCGTCACTACCCAGCAGTACTTC,CASSDSVTTQQYF
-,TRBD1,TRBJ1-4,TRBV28,TGTGCCAGCAGGACCAGTCGGACAGGGATAGGTGAAAAACTGTTTTTT,CASRTSRTGIGEKLFF
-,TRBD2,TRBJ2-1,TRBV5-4,TGTGCCAGCAGCTCCAGGACTAGCGGGAGTTGGAGTACCTACAATGAGCAGTTCTTC,CASSSRTSGSWSTYNEQFF
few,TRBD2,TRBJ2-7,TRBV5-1,TGCGCCAGCAGCTTGAGGCTAGCGGGAGGTTACGAGCAGTACTTC,CASSLRLAGGYEQYF
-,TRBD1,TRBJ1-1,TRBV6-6,TGTGCCAGCAGTACATCGCGGACAGGGAGGAACACTGAAGCTTTCTTT,CASSTSRTGRNTEAFF
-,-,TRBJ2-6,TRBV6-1,TGTGCCAGCAGTGAACTACAGGGTGGGAACGTCCTGACTTTC,CASSELQGGNVLTF
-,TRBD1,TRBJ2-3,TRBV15,TGTGCCACCAGCGACAGGGTGGTGGGCACAGATACGCAGTATTTT,CATSDRVVGTDTQYF
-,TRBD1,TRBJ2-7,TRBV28,TGTGCCAGCAGTGAGCGACAGGGCTACGAGCAGTACTTC,CASSERQGYEQYF
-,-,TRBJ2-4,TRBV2,TGTGCCAGCAGTGAAATAGGGTCGGGGATCAGGCCTAAAAACATTCAGTACTTC,CASSEIGSGIRPKNIQYF
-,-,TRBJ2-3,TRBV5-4,TGTGCCAGCAGCTCGGGAGTTCGGACAGATACGCAGTATTTT,CASSSGVRTDTQYF
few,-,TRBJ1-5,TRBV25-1,TGTGCCAGCACCGGAGGGGGGGCTGGTCAGCCCCAGCATTTT,CASTGGGAGQPQHF
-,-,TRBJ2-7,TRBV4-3,TGCGCCAGCAGCCAAGATCCGGCAGGGACCTACGAGCAGTACTTC,CASSQDPAGTYEQYF
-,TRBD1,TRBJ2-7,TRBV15,TGTGCCACCAGCAGACGGGGACAGAATTCCTACGAGCAGTACTTC,CATSRRGQNSYEQYF
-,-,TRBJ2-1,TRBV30,TGTGCCTGGAGAGCTAGCTACAATGAGCAGTTCTTC,CAWRASYNEQFF
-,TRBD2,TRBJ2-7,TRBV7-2,TGTGCCAGCAGCTTGGGTCGGGGGGCCTACGAGCAGTACTTC,CASSLGRGAYEQYF
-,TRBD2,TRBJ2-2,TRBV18,TGTGCCAGCTCACCACTCCCGGGACTAGCGGGAGAAGGAGCCGGGGAGCTGTTTTTT,CASSPLPGLAGEGAGELFF